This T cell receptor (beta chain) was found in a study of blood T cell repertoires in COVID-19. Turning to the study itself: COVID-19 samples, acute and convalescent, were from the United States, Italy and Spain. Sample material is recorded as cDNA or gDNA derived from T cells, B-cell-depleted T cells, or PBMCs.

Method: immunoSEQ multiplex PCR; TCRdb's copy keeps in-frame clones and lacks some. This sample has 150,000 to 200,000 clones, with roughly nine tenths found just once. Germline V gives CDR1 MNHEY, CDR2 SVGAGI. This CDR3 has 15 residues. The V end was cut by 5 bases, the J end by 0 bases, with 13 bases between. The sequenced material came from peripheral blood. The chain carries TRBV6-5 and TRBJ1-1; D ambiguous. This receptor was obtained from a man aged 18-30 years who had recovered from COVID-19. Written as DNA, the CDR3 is TGTGCCAGCAGTACGGGGAGGCAGATGAACACTGAAGCTTTCTTT. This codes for CASSTGRQMNTEAFF.